These 7 T cell receptor beta chains came from one sample sequenced in a study of OX40 agonist ivuxolimab in advanced cancers. TCRdb's copy holds only in-frame clones and misses some; the assay was immunoSEQ multiplex PCR. The sample includes 60,000 to 75,000 clones, about 91% of them seen just once. Sequencing was performed on CD4+ or CD8+ T cells sorted from blood, taken in a trial of the OX40 agonist ivuxolimab. The receptors originated from an adult with an advanced solid tumor such as melanoma, head and neck, liver or kidney cancer.

V and J are TRBV7-9 and TRBJ1-2, with a possible D match to TRBD1 (6 bases). V lost 1 base and J 1 base, leaving 13 bases between the germline ends. The CDR3 runs to 16 residues. Germline V gene lookup returns CDR1 SEHNR and CDR2 FQNEAQ (reference sequence). The DNA of the CDR3 is TGTGCCAGCAGCTTAGGTGGGCAGGGGATTAACTATGGCTACACCTTC. Translating it yields CASSLGGQGINYGYTF.

The CDR3 coding sequence is TGTGCCAGCAGCTTAGGGACAGGACTTTACGAGCAGTACGTC. Protein product: CASSLGTGLYEQYV. The chain has TRBV7-9 and TRBJ2-7; 7 bases are a match to TRBD1. The germline V gene has CDR1 SEHNR and CDR2 FQNEAQ (reference sequence). The ends lost 1 base at V and 4 bases at J; junction bases unmatched: 4. This CDR3 contains 14 residues.

This clone was detected only a few times. The DNA for the CDR3 is TGTGCCAGCAGCTTTGGGAGGAATCAGCCCCAGCATTTT. This sequence encodes CASSFGRNQPQHF. The chain uses TRBV7-8 and TRBJ1-5; no firm D call. The germline gives CDR1 SGHVS, CDR2 FQNEAQ. This CDR3 contains 13 residues. Between the trimmed V and J ends, which lost 3 bases and 4 bases, there was a span of 7 bases.

The chain couples TRBV28 to TRBJ2-2; 8 bases are a match to TRBD1. Germline CDR1 reads MDHEN; CDR2 reads SYDVKM. This CDR3 contains 17 residues. After removal of 0 bases from V and 3 bases from J, the junction contained 6 bases not matched to a gene. CDR3 sequence reads: CASSLWDRELDTGELFF. In DNA, the CDR3 is TGTGCCAGCAGTTTATGGGACAGGGAACTTGACACCGGGGAGCTGTTTTTT.

The chain employs TRBV27 and TRBJ2-4, with D perhaps TRBD2 (5 bases). Germline values: CDR1 MNHEY, CDR2 SMNVEV (reference sequence). The length of the CDR3 is 13 residues. Trimming shortened V by 2 bases and J by 5 bases, and 7 bases separated the two germline ends. The CDR3 DNA sequence: TGTGCCAGCAGTTTACTGGGAGAAAACATTCAGTACTTC. This sequence encodes CASSLLGENIQYF.

The chain employs TRBV29-1 and TRBJ2-3; possible D gene TRBD1, 6 bases. V was cut by 0 bases and J by 0 bases, with 16 bases left in between. CDR3 length: 17 residues. CDR1 and CDR2 from the germline V gene are SQVTM and ANQGSEA. As DNA, the CDR3 is TGCAGCGTTGAAGATCCTTCCGGGGACACTAGCACAGATACGCAGTATTTT. Translation gives CSVEDPSGDTSTDTQYF.

The V gene is TRBV5-1, the J gene TRBJ1-1; tentatively, D is TRBD1 (6 bases). The CDR3 covers 13 residues. Germline V CDR1 and CDR2: SGHRS, YFSETQ. V dropped 2 bases and J dropped 6 bases, with 11 bases sitting between them. The CDR3 sequence is CASSLQGQAEAFF. In nucleotides, the CDR3 is TGCGCCAGCAGCTTACAGGGTCAGGCTGAAGCTTTCTTT.